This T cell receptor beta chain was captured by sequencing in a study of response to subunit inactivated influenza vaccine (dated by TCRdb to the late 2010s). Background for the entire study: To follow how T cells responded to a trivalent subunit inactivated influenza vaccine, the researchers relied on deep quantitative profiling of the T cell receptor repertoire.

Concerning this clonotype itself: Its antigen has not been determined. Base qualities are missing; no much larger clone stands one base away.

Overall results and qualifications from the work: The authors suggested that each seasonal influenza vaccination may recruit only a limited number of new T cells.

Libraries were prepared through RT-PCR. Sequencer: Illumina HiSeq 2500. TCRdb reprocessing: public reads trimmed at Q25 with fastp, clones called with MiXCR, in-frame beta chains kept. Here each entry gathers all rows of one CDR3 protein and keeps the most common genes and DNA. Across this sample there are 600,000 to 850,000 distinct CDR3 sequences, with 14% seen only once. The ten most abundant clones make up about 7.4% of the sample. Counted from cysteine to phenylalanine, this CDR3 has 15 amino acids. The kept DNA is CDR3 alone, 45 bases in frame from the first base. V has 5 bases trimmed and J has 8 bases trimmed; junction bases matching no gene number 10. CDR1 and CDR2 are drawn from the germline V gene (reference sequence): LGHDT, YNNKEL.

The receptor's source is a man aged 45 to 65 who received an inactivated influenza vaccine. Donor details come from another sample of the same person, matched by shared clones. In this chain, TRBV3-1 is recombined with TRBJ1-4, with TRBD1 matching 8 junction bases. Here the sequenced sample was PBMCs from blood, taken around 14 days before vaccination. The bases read TGTGCCAGCAGCAATACCGGGACAGGTTACGAAAAACTGTTTTTT. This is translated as CASSNTGTGYEKLFF.